A single sample gave rise to the 4 T cell receptor beta chains below, sequenced in a study of blood T cell repertoires in COVID-19. The method was immunoSEQ multiplex PCR; TCRdb's version includes in-frame clones alone and lacks a portion of them. In the table there are roughly 210,000 clones, around 87% of which are singletons. Sequenced: PBMCs or T cells enriched from blood (not recorded which). These receptors were obtained from a man aged 30 to 39 in a cohort exposed to, infected with or recovered from COVID-19 (not recorded which).

This rearrangement joins TRBV6-5 to TRBJ2-7; D may be TRBD1 (6 bases). Germline V CDR1 and CDR2: MNHEY, SVGAGI. The V end lost 6 bases, the J end lost 7 bases, and 13 bases lay between the germline ends. The CDR3 is 12 amino acids. Here the CDR3 DNA reads TGTGCCAGCAGCTTAACAGGGCTGGAGCAGTACTTC. Its translation: CASSLTGLEQYF.

In its sample, this clone was seen once. The gene calls are TRBV28 and TRBJ2-7; 8 nucleotides match TRBD1. CDR3 length: 11 residues. In germline, CDR1 is MDHEN, CDR2 SYDVKM. V trimming: 10 bases; J trimming: 3 bases; junction bases outside the gene matches: 2. CDR3 in DNA: TGTGCCACAGGGGGCATCTACGAGCAGTACTTC. Protein product: CATGGIYEQYF.

The chain is built from TRBV3-1 (or the pseudogene TRBV3-2) and TRBJ2-5; 7 bases align to TRBD2. Looked up from germline, CDR1 is LGHDT and CDR2 is YNNKEL (reference sequence). V dropped 4 bases and J dropped 4; count of bases not matched to a gene: 9. This CDR3 has 15 residues. In DNA, the CDR3 is TGTGCCAGCAGCCTCGGACTAGAACGTGTAGAGACCCAGTACTTC. This encodes CASSLGLERVETQYF.

There are a few counts of this clone. The V and J genes are TRBV28 and TRBJ2-5, with TRBD2 matching over 8 bases. Losses at the gene ends were 5 bases for V and 1 base for J; bases not matched to a gene: 9. The CDR3 extends over 16 amino acids. CDR1 and CDR2 from the germline V gene are MDHEN and SYDVKM. The CDR3 bases are TGTGCCAGCAGTCCCTTTGCGGGAGGTCTCCAAGAGACCCAGTACTTC. Amino acid sequence: CASSPFAGGLQETQYF.